A single sample gave rise to the 11 T cell receptor beta chains below, sequenced in a study of cytomegalovirus exposure and HLA in healthy donors. Both 60 Vbeta primers and 13 Jbeta primers went into the PCR. Assay: immunoSEQ multiplex PCR; the TCRdb copy retains only in-frame clones and omits some. The sample has about 160,000 clones, about 73% seen once. The sample taken for sequencing was PBMCs. All receptors derive from a woman in her thirties or forties in good health and CMV-seronegative.

The gene calls are TRBV7-9 and TRBJ1-2; D ambiguous. This CDR3 region has 18 residues. Trimming took off 4 bases at V and 4 bases at J, with 25 bases between the two ends. Germline V gene sequence: CDR1 SEHNR, CDR2 FQNEAQ (reference sequence). In DNA form, the CDR3 reads TGTGCCAGCAGCTCACTCCCCGGTAGAGAGGGCTCTCGCTATGGCTACACCTTC. This encodes CASSSLPGREGSRYGYTF. The whole variable domain, remainder taken from reference TRBV7-9 and TRBJ1-2, is DTGVSQNPRHKITKRGQNVTFRCDPISEHNRLYWYRQTLGQGPEFLTYFQNEAQLEKSRLLSDRFSAERPKGSFSTLEIQRTEQGDSAMYLCASSSLPGREGSRYGYTFGSGTRLTVV.

V gene TRBV18 combines with J gene TRBJ1-1, with TRBD1 identical over 7 bases. CDR3 length: 17 residues. Per the germline V gene, CDR1 is KGHSH and CDR2 is LQKENI. V trimming: 4 bases; J trimming: 2 bases; junction bases outside the gene matches: 13. The CDR3 DNA reads TGTGCCAGCTCACTACTCCGGGACAGCTTTGGAAACACTGAAGCTTTCTTT. Protein sequence: CASSLLRDSFGNTEAFF.

The chain combines TRBV5-1 with TRBJ2-3, with a possible D match to TRBD2 (6 bases). The ends were cut back, 4 bases at V and 6 bases at J, with 18 bases in the middle. Germline loops: CDR1 SGHRS, CDR2 YFSETQ. The CDR3 runs to 15 residues. The CDR3 is CASSTAGLHTDTQYF. CDR3 nucleotides: TGCGCCAGCAGCACCGCGGGACTGCACACGGATACGCAGTATTTT.

This chain uses TRBV5-1 with TRBJ2-5; D remains ambiguous. Per germline, CDR1 SGHRS and CDR2 YFSETQ. This CDR3 comprises 13 residues. The V end lost 3 bases, the J end lost 5 bases, and 11 bases lay between the germline ends. The CDR3 region has the DNA TGCGCCAGCAGCTACAGTTTTCGGGAGACCCAGTACTTC. Its translation: CASSYSFRETQYF.

The chain links TRBV5-1 to TRBJ1-6; TRBD1 aligns across 10 bases. V shed 0 bases and J 8 bases; nucleotides not matched to a gene: 2. CDR1 and CDR2 from the germline V gene are SGHRS and YFSETQ. The CDR3 is 15 residues long. The CDR3 sequence: CASSLGGTGDSPLHF. For the CDR3, the DNA is TGCGCCAGCAGCTTGGGCGGGACAGGGGATTCACCCCTCCACTTT.

The CDR3 region is CASSSDSIYGYTF. CDR3 sequence (DNA): TGTGCCAGCAGTTCGGACAGTATCTATGGCTACACCTTC. The chain joins TRBV6-5 to TRBJ1-2; TRBD1 might be the D (6 bases). Per germline, CDR1 MNHEY and CDR2 SVGAGI. Between the trimmed V and J ends, which lost 4 bases and 4 bases, there was a span of 10 bases. This CDR3 is built from 13 residues.

This chain links TRBV2 with TRBJ1-2, with a possible D match to TRBD1 (5 bases). V dropped 7 bases and J dropped 2 bases, with 11 bases sitting between them. Germline V gene data show CDR1 as SNHLY and CDR2 as FYNNEI. The CDR3 is made up of 13 amino acids. The CDR3 loop reads CASTQGLNYGYTF. The CDR3 DNA sequence: TGTGCCAGCACGCAGGGATTGAACTATGGCTACACCTTC. The whole variable domain, filled in from reference TRBV2 and TRBJ1-2, reads EPEVTQTPSHQVTQMGQEVILRCVPISNHLYFYWYRQILGQKVEFLVSFYNNEISEKSEIFDDQFSVERPDGSNFTLKIRSTKLEDSAMYFCASTQGLNYGYTFGSGTRLTVV.

The gene calls are TRBV27 and TRBJ2-7; D is possibly TRBD2 (6 bases). The germline CDR1 and CDR2 sequences are MNHEY and SMNVEV (reference sequence). V shed 4 bases and J shed 2 bases, with 15 bases lying between them. The CDR3 loop spans 15 amino acids. This CDR3 reads CASSSRLVGTYEQYF. The CDR3 DNA follows: TGTGCCAGCAGTTCACGACTAGTAGGGACCTACGAGCAGTACTTC.

The chain is built from TRBV5-6 and TRBJ2-7; 7 nucleotides line up with TRBD1. Germline CDR1 is SGHDT and CDR2 is YYEEEE. Trimming at V came to 4 bases and at J to 1 base, leaving 11 bases not matched to a gene. The CDR3 loop spans 16 amino acids. CDR3 sequence (DNA): TGTGCCAGCAGCCGGGAACGGGACAGAGGATCCTACGAGCAGTACTTC. It translates to CASSRERDRGSYEQYF.

The sample holds one count of this clone. The chain has TRBV9 and TRBJ2-2; D perhaps matches TRBD1 (6 bases). The CDR3 loop spans 16 amino acids. V lost 4 bases, J lost 4 bases, and 17 bases lay in between. Germline values: CDR1 SGDLS, CDR2 YYNGEE. CDR3 region: CASSFSTGTSTGELFF. DNA for the CDR3: TGTGCCAGCAGCTTCTCCACAGGGACAAGCACCGGGGAGCTGTTTTTT.

The genes are TRBV4-2 and TRBJ1-2, with a tentative D call TRBD1 (6 bases). The V end was cut by 0 bases, the J end by 4 bases, with 12 bases between. The CDR3 is 15 residues long. The germline V gene has CDR1 LGHNA and CDR2 YNFKEQ. The chain's CDR3 is CASSQDLTGVYGYTF. The CDR3 nucleotides read TGTGCCAGCAGCCAAGACCTGACAGGTGTCTATGGCTACACCTTC.